These 27 T cell receptor beta chains were all obtained from the same sample, sequenced in a study of blood T cell repertoires in COVID-19. Some clones are missing from TCRdb's copy, which holds only in-frame ones; the method was immunoSEQ multiplex PCR. The sample carries around 180,000 clones, around three quarters recorded once. Sequencing was performed on PBMCs or T cells enriched from blood (not recorded which). The source of these receptors is a woman in her 50s with acute COVID-19.

This chain joins TRBV27 and TRBJ2-3, with 8 bases fitting TRBD2. V trimming: 6 bases; J trimming: 5 bases; junction bases outside the gene matches: 13. CDR1 and CDR2 (germline): MNHEY, SMNVEV (reference sequence). The CDR3 is 16 amino acids. DNA for the CDR3: TGTGCCAGCAGGCCGGGCGGGGCGGGGGGTGGAGATACGCAGTATTTT. Its translation: CASRPGGAGGGDTQYF.

This chain connects TRBV5-6 to TRBJ1-5; possibly TRBD1 for D (6 bases). V was trimmed by 2 bases and J by 0 bases, leaving 9 bases between them. Germline V CDR1 and CDR2: SGHDT, YYEEEE. This CDR3 comprises 15 residues. The CDR3 coding sequence is TGTGCCAGCAGCTTTACGACAGGTAGCAATCAGCCCCAGCATTTT. This gives the protein CASSFTTGSNQPQHF.

This chain connects TRBV10-3 to TRBJ2-1; 7 bases align to TRBD1. The CDR3 covers 16 residues. Germline V gene lookup returns CDR1 ENHRY and CDR2 SYGVKD. The V gene end was trimmed by 2 bases and the J gene end by 9 bases; junction bases not matched to a gene: 13. Written as DNA, the CDR3 is TGTGCCATCAGTGAGCCGAGACAGGGCCCAAGGGGTGAGCAGTTCTTC. Its translation: CAISEPRQGPRGEQFF.

The chain joins TRBV23-1 to TRBJ2-7; D is perhaps TRBD1 (6 bases). TRBV23-1 is an ORF for which the function is uncertain. The length of the CDR3 is 18 residues. The V end lost 3 bases, the J end lost 5 bases, and 26 bases lay between the germline ends. The CDR3 loop is CASSHSNSPSGERNEQYV. The CDR3 bases are TGCGCCAGCAGTCATTCCAATTCGCCGTCAGGGGAGAGAAACGAGCAGTACGTC.

On this clone itself: Other DNA sequences in this sample translate to the same CDR3. The chain uses TRBV28 and TRBJ1-1; 7 positions match TRBD1. This CDR3 region has 14 residues. The trim removed 3 bases at V and 1 base at J, leaving 2 bases unmatched. CDR1 MDHEN and CDR2 SYDVKM come from the germline V gene. CDR3 DNA: TGTGCCAGCAGTTTCCCAGGGGGGAACACTGAAGCTTTCTTT. Translation: CASSFPGGNTEAFF.

The V call is TRBV28, the J call TRBJ1-4, with D possibly matching TRBD1 (5 bases). CDR3 length: 16 residues. V dropped 2 bases and J dropped 8 bases, with 18 bases sitting between them. Germline V CDR1 and CDR2: MDHEN, SYDVKM. This chain's CDR3 is CASSLKMLGSGEKLFF. The CDR3 region has the DNA TGTGCCAGCAGTTTAAAGATGTTGGGGTCAGGGGAAAAACTGTTTTTT. Based on the CDR3 plus reference TRBV28 and TRBJ1-4, the full variable domain is DVKVTQSSRYLVKRTGEKVFLECVQDMDHENMFWYRQDPGLGLRLIYFSYDVKMKEKGDIPEGYSVSREKKERFSLILESASTNQTSMYLCASSLKMLGSGEKLFFGSGTQLSVL.

This chain uses TRBV28 with TRBJ2-7; perhaps TRBD2 as D (7 bases). This CDR3 comprises 13 residues. Germline CDR1 MDHEN, CDR2 SYDVKM. V was pared by 4 bases and J by 7 bases, with 14 bases between. DNA for the CDR3: TGTGCCAGCAGTTCTGGGGGGGCTCGAGAGCAGTACGTC. As protein: CASSSGGAREQYV.

The V call is TRBV2, the J call TRBJ1-2; TRBD1 agrees at 7 bases. The J segment lost 7 bases and the V segment lost 6 bases, leaving 11 bases of the junction unmatched. The CDR3 extends over 14 amino acids. CDR1 is SNHLY, CDR2 FYNNEI, per germline. CDR3 residues: CASSPDRVRSGYTF. Here the CDR3 DNA reads TGTGCCAGCAGCCCAGACAGGGTACGGTCTGGCTACACCTTC.

The chain joins TRBV2 to TRBJ2-7, with D uncertain. The CDR3 is made up of 13 amino acids. CDR1 SNHLY and CDR2 FYNNEI come from the germline V gene. Trimming pared 3 bases from V and 0 bases from J, leaving 6 bases between. CDR3 amino acids: CASSDPYSYEQYV. The CDR3 nucleotides are TGTGCCAGCAGTGATCCTTACTCCTACGAGCAGTACGTC.

This clone came up once. The chain combines TRBV19 with TRBJ1-1, with D unresolved. Per the germline V gene, CDR1 is LNHDA and CDR2 is SQIVND (reference sequence). CDR3 length: 13 residues. Trimming took off 5 bases at V and 3 bases at J, with 10 bases between the two ends. CDR3 DNA sequence: TGTGCCAGTAGTGCCCCAGGATACACTGAAGCTTTCTTT. This sequence encodes CASSAPGYTEAFF.

This chain joins TRBV7-9 and TRBJ2-1; a possible D gene is TRBD2 (6 bases). The V gene's germline CDR1 is SEHNR and CDR2 FQNEAQ (reference sequence). V was clipped by 8 bases and J by 3 bases, with 23 bases between them. The CDR3 loop spans 17 amino acids. The CDR3 DNA follows: TGTGCCAGCGCAACCCAGGGAGGTCTGGGAGACTACAATGAGCAGTTCTTC. It encodes CASATQGGLGDYNEQFF.

The genes are TRBV6-5 and TRBJ1-4; TRBD1 aligns across 8 bases. Unmatched junction bases numbered 6, after V lost 6 bases and J lost 3 bases. The CDR3 covers 15 residues. Germline CDR1 reads MNHEY; CDR2 reads SVGAGI. CDR3 amino acids: CASRRTGGSNEKLFF. CDR3 nucleotide sequence: TGTGCCAGCAGGCGCACAGGGGGTTCTAATGAAAAACTGTTTTTT.

This chain joins TRBV24-1 and TRBJ2-1; TRBD2 is a possible D gene (7 bases). The CDR3 length is 15 residues. The V end was cut by 3 bases, the J end by 5 bases, with 13 bases between. The germline V gene has CDR1 KGHDR and CDR2 SFDVKD. The CDR3 loop is CATSDIAGAHNEQFF. CDR3 DNA sequence: TGTGCCACCAGTGATATTGCGGGGGCCCACAATGAGCAGTTCTTC.

V is TRBV5-5 and J is TRBJ1-2; the match to TRBD1 covers 7 bases. This CDR3 has 17 amino acids. V lost 4 bases, J lost 0 bases, and 12 bases stayed unmatched. From germline, CDR1 is SGHKS and CDR2 YYEKEE (reference sequence). The CDR3 is CASSRQTRDRANYGYTF. The CDR3 DNA reads as TGTGCCAGCAGCCGACAGACCCGGGACAGAGCTAACTATGGCTACACCTTC.

The chain has TRBV6-1 and TRBJ1-1; TRBD1 might be the D (6 bases). V lost 2 bases to trimming and J lost 11 bases, with 12 bases between them. CDR3 length equals 12 residues. Germline CDR1 MNHNS, CDR2 SASEGT. CDR3 region: CASSENRDKAFF. The CDR3 bases are TGTGCCAGCAGTGAAAACCGGGACAAGGCTTTCTTT.

This clone was seen once. The chain is built from TRBV21-1 and TRBJ2-6; the D segment call TRBD2 is taken from the table without a DNA check. TRBV21-1 is an annotated pseudogene. CDR3 length: 13 amino acids. The CDR3 is CASSPSGANVLTF. The CDR3 region has the DNA TGTGCCAGCAGCCCGTCTGGGGCCAACGTCCTGACTTTC.

The chain has TRBV28 and TRBJ2-3, with 11 bases lining up with TRBD1. Looked up from germline, CDR1 is MDHEN and CDR2 is SYDVKM. Unmatched junction bases numbered 10, after V lost 2 bases and J lost 0 bases. CDR3 length: 19 amino acids. The CDR3 here is CASSLQLGGTGGSTDTQYF. CDR3 sequence (DNA): TGTGCCAGCAGTTTACAACTGGGGGGGACAGGGGGTAGCACAGATACGCAGTATTTT.

This chain connects TRBV24-1 to TRBJ2-7; D may be TRBD1 (6 bases). The germline V gene has CDR1 KGHDR and CDR2 SFDVKD. The CDR3 is made up of 14 amino acids. V was trimmed by 5 bases and J by 5 bases, leaving 15 bases between them. The DNA of the CDR3 is TGTGCCACCAGTGCCCTTACAGGGAACCACGAGCAGTACGTC. Encoded protein: CATSALTGNHEQYV.

This chain uses TRBV4-3 with TRBJ1-4; 8 nucleotides align to TRBD1. There are 15 residues in the CDR3. Germline trimming cut 4 bases from V and 5 bases from J; bases unmatched to any gene: 6. Germline-derived CDR1 and CDR2 are LGHNA and YSLEER. CDR3 DNA sequence: TGCGCCAGCAGCCGAGGAGACAGGGGAAATGAAAAACTGTTTTTT. Amino acids: CASSRGDRGNEKLFF.

The chain is built from TRBV2 and TRBJ2-3, with D possibly TRBD2 on 5 matching bases. Looked up from germline, CDR1 is SNHLY and CDR2 is FYNNEI. The CDR3 runs to 17 residues. Between the trimmed V and J ends, which lost 3 bases and 1 base, there was a span of 17 bases. CDR3 coding DNA: TGTGCCAGCAGTGAGGCTAACGGGGTACGGGGCACAGATACGCAGTATTTT. Translation: CASSEANGVRGTDTQYF.

The J gene is TRBJ1-2, the V gene TRBV19, with D unclear. V was shortened by 1 base and J by 4 bases, with 13 bases between the two germline ends. Germline V gives CDR1 LNHDA, CDR2 SQIVND (reference sequence). The CDR3 covers 15 residues. CDR3 sequence (DNA): TGTGCCAGTAGTATAGTATCATCCGGGGTCTATGGCTACACCTTC. The encoded protein is CASSIVSSGVYGYTF.

This clone has more than one count but fewer than ten. V and J are TRBV10-3 and TRBJ1-1, with D maybe TRBD1 (6 bases). The germline V gene encodes CDR1 ENHRY and CDR2 SYGVKD. With 6 bases removed from V and 6 bases from J, the gap between germline ends came to 23 bases. CDR3 size: 16 residues. CDR3 in amino acids: CAIRGGLFPGVPEAFF. CDR3 DNA sequence: TGTGCCATCAGGGGAGGGCTCTTTCCAGGGGTCCCTGAAGCTTTCTTT.

Only a few counts were recorded for this clone. The chain recombines TRBV5-1 with TRBJ2-5; TRBD1 matches 10 bases. V was pared by 5 bases and J by 3 bases, with 10 bases of the junction left unmatched. The CDR3 extends over 16 amino acids. Per the germline V gene, CDR1 is SGHRS and CDR2 is YFSETQ. In DNA, the CDR3 is TGCGCCAGCAGATTAGGACAGGGGGACCTAAAAGAGACCCAGTACTTC. Amino acid sequence: CASRLGQGDLKETQYF. Full variable domain (missing parts from reference TRBV5-1 and TRBJ2-5): KAGVTQTPRYLIKTRGQQVTLSCSPISGHRSVSWYQQTPGQGLQFLFEYFSETQRNKGNFPGRFSGRQFSNSRSEMNVSTLELGDSALYLCASRLGQGDLKETQYFGPGTRLLVL.

The chain carries TRBV29-1 and TRBJ2-1, with D possibly matching TRBD2 (6 bases). V dropped 4 bases and J dropped 2 bases, with 9 bases sitting between them. CDR3 length: 13 residues. Germline V gene sequence: CDR1 SQVTM, CDR2 ANQGSEA. DNA for the CDR3: TGCAGCGTTGTCCGCGGGACCTACAATGAGCAGTTCTTC. It translates to CSVVRGTYNEQFF.

This clone was counted between two and nine times. This chain joins TRBV6-5 and TRBJ2-5; 11 bases are a match to TRBD2. V lost 2 bases to trimming and J lost 2 bases; unmatched junction nucleotides: 4. The CDR3 spans 16 residues. CDR1 and CDR2 (germline): MNHEY, SVGAGI. The CDR3 sequence: CASSYGASGGQETQYF. The CDR3 region has the DNA TGTGCCAGCAGTTACGGGGCTAGCGGGGGGCAAGAGACCCAGTACTTC.

This clone was observed many times. The rearrangement uses TRBV19 and TRBJ1-5, with a possible D match to TRBD1 (5 bases). CDR3 length: 19 residues. The ends were cut back, 2 bases at V and 9 bases at J, with 29 bases in the middle. Per the germline V gene, CDR1 is LNHDA and CDR2 is SQIVND (reference sequence). The CDR3 loop is CASSISSGGNTRGQRPQHF. The CDR3 DNA is TGTGCCAGTAGTATAAGTAGTGGTGGAAACACGCGAGGACAAAGGCCCCAGCATTTT. Full variable domain (rest looked up from reference TRBV19 and TRBJ1-5): DGGITQSPKYLFRKEGQNVTLSCEQNLNHDAMYWYRQDPGQGLRLIYYSQIVNDFQKGDIAEGYSVSREKKESFPLTVTSAQKNPTAFYLCASSISSGGNTRGQRPQHFGDGTRLSIL.

The rearrangement links TRBV5-4 to TRBJ1-1; tentatively, D is TRBD1 (5 bases). The germline V gene encodes CDR1 SGHNT and CDR2 YYREEE (reference sequence). The CDR3 runs 12 residues. Trimming took off 7 bases at V and 1 base at J, with 8 bases between the two ends. CDR3 nucleotides: TGTGCCAGCTCGGGGGGGAACACTGAAGCTTTCTTT. It encodes CASSGGNTEAFF.